This T cell receptor beta chain was identified in a study of blood T cell repertoires in COVID-19. This CDR3 contains 16 residues. Germline lookup yields CDR1 LGHNT and CDR2 FRNRAP. Trimming removed 2 bases from V and 5 bases from J, with 17 bases in between. Only in-frame clones appear in the TCRdb table, and some are missing; sequencing was by immunoSEQ multiplex PCR. This table holds some 100,000 clones, approximately 86% found once. The TCR originated in an older woman with acute or convalescent COVID-19. The specimen was peripheral blood. The V call is TRBV12-5, the J call TRBJ2-3, with D maybe TRBD1 (7 bases). The CDR3 coding sequence is TGTGCTAGTGGTTTGATAGCAGGGGGTAGCGGAGATACGCAGTATTTT. This sequence encodes CASGLIAGGSGDTQYF.